This T cell receptor (beta chain) was captured by sequencing in a study of cytomegalovirus exposure and HLA in healthy donors. Study-wide findings and caveats: Earlier analysis yielded a pattern in which most TCR beta V segments were productive about 87% or about 30% of the time.

Of note for this clone: As yet, its antigen is unknown.

Primers for the PCR totalled 60 Vbeta and 13 Jbeta. Data came from immunoSEQ multiplex PCR; TCRdb stores just in-frame clones and leaves some out. The sample yields roughly 190,000 clones, about 80% seen once. Sequences were obtained from PBMCs. This receptor was taken from a woman in her fifties or sixties in good health and CMV-seropositive.

The CDR3 loop reads CAISERSGLAGESGELFF. CDR3 DNA: TGTGCCATCAGTGAGAGATCAGGACTAGCGGGGGAATCCGGGGAGCTGTTTTTT. The chain joins TRBV10-3 to TRBJ2-2; 13 bases agree with TRBD2. Germline CDR1 is ENHRY and CDR2 is SYGVKD. The CDR3 extends over 18 amino acids. V shed 2 bases and J 6 bases; nucleotides not matched to a gene: 9.